The 21 T cell receptor beta chains presented below share a single source sample, sequenced in a study of blood T cells in healthy people across ages. The authors ran a second PCR of roughly 6 to 12 cycles using a sample-barcoded 5' primer and a J-beta primer mix. TCRdb re-called the 5' RACE reads with MiXCR, one entry per CDR3 protein. The data hold around 1,700,000 distinct CDR3 sequences, with roughly 27% observed a single time. The specimen was blood. The receptors were gathered from a woman between 25 and 40 years old in good health.

This clonotype was picked up a small number of times. The chain carries TRBV7-9 and TRBJ1-6, with a tentative D call TRBD1 (6 bases). Germline CDR1 is SEHNR and CDR2 is FQNEAQ (reference sequence). This CDR3 has 13 amino acids. V was trimmed by 5 bases and J by 8 bases, leaving 10 bases between them. CDR3 nucleotides: TGTGCCAGCAGCGAACGACAGGATTCACCCCTCCACTTT. Its translation is CASSERQDSPLHF. The complete variable domain, with remaining parts taken from reference TRBV7-9 and TRBJ1-6, reads DTGVSQNPRHKITKRGQNVTFRCDPISEHNRLYWYRQTLGQGPEFLTYFQNEAQLEKSRLLSDRFSAERPKGSFSTLEIQRTEQGDSAMYLCASSERQDSPLHFGNGTRLTVT.

The V call is TRBV12-3 or TRBV12-4, the J call TRBJ1-1; the D gene is possibly TRBD1 (5 bases). The length of the CDR3 is 13 residues. V was clipped by 5 bases and J by 0 bases, with 7 bases between them. The CDR3 loop reads CASSNRMNTEAFF. CDR3 bases: TGTGCCAGCAGTAACAGGATGAACACTGAAGCTTTCTTT.

The chain carries TRBV3-1 and TRBJ2-7, with a weak D call TRBD2 (6 bases). Germline V gives CDR1 LGHDT, CDR2 YNNKEL (reference sequence). V was pared by 0 bases and J by 9 bases, with 18 bases between. The CDR3 runs to 15 residues. The CDR3 DNA follows: TGTGCCAGCAGCCAAGATACGGGACTGAAGTGGGTGCAGTACTTC. Translating it yields CASSQDTGLKWVQYF.

In this sample, this clonotype turned up a few times. This chain uses TRBV30 with TRBJ2-6, with 8 bases fitting TRBD1. With 0 bases clipped from V and 0 bases from J, the junction kept 7 bases outside the gene matches. This CDR3 has 18 amino acids. Germline CDR1 is GTSNPN and CDR2 is SVGIG (reference sequence). CDR3 nucleotides: TGTGCCTGGAGTGTGGGGAGGACAGGGCTCTCTGGGGCCAACGTCCTGACTTTC. Amino acids: CAWSVGRTGLSGANVLTF.

This clonotype was seen ten or more times. The V gene is TRBV12-3 or TRBV12-4, the J gene TRBJ2-6; 11 bases fit TRBD2. This CDR3 contains 17 residues. The J segment lost 6 bases and the V segment lost 7 bases, leaving 11 bases of the junction unmatched. The CDR3 region is CASTLYSGRVEANVLTF. The CDR3 region has the DNA TGTGCCAGCACCCTTTATAGCGGGAGGGTCGAGGCCAACGTCCTGACTTTC.

This clonotype was seen only a few times. V usage is TRBV20-1 and J usage is TRBJ2-3; 10 nucleotides match TRBD1. The J segment lost 1 base and the V segment lost 4 bases, leaving 8 bases of the junction unmatched. Per germline, CDR1 DFQATT and CDR2 SNEGSKA (reference sequence). The CDR3 length is 16 residues. The CDR3 sequence: CSATRATGGRTDTQYF. CDR3 nucleotides: TGCAGTGCTACTAGGGCGACAGGGGGCCGCACAGATACGCAGTATTTT.

To note about this clonotype: With a much larger clone just one base away, this may be a read error. The V and J genes are TRBV6-2 or TRBV6-3 and TRBJ2-4; 7 bases line up with TRBD2. The J call is uncertain, as TRBJ2-7 better fits the DNA end. This CDR3 spans 15 amino acids. Germline CDR1 reads MNHEY; CDR2 reads SVGEGT. The CDR3 coding sequence is TGTGCCGGCAGTTTCGGCGGGGGATTTTCAGACGAGCAGTACTTC. This sequence encodes CAGSFGGGFSDEQYF.

The chain couples TRBV11-2 to TRBJ1-6, with no clear D. Trimming took 4 bases from V and 6 from J, leaving 10 bases between them. This CDR3 contains 14 residues. In germline, CDR1 is SGHAT, CDR2 FQNNGV. The CDR3 nucleotides read TGTGCCAGCAGCTCCGGAGTCTTTAATTCACCCCTCCACTTT. Its protein product is CASSSGVFNSPLHF.

V gene TRBV18 combines with J gene TRBJ2-3; the match to TRBD2 covers 8 bases. Germline V gene lookup returns CDR1 KGHSH and CDR2 LQKENI. This CDR3 contains 18 residues. With V trimmed by 1 base and J by 6 bases, 15 bases remained unmatched. The CDR3 nucleotides are TGTGCCAGCTCACCACTGGGGGGATCCGGGAGGGCGTCGGATACGCAGTATTTT. It yields the protein CASSPLGGSGRASDTQYF.

The chain is built from TRBV5-1 and TRBJ2-6, with D possibly being TRBD2 (6 bases). Trimming left V 4 bases short and J 4 bases short, with 9 bases between. Germline assignment: CDR1 SGHRS and CDR2 YFSETQ. CDR3 length: 14 residues. The CDR3 DNA sequence: TGCGCCAGCAGCCGCGGGGAAGGGGCCAACGTCCTGACTTTC. Translation gives CASSRGEGANVLTF.

The genes are TRBV18 and TRBJ2-2, with 12 bases that match TRBD2. CDR1 and CDR2 from the germline V gene are KGHSH and LQKENI. The V segment lost 2 bases and the J segment 5 bases; nucleotides outside the gene matches: 9. This CDR3 contains 18 residues. The chain's CDR3 is CASSPEKGLAGPTGELFF. The CDR3 nucleotides are TGTGCCAGCTCACCAGAAAAAGGACTAGCGGGACCAACCGGGGAGCTGTTTTTT.

This clonotype appeared a few times. This chain uses TRBV15 with TRBJ1-1; unclear D gene. Trimming took 1 base from V and 4 from J, leaving 10 bases between them. CDR3 size: 14 residues. Germline CDR1 reads LNHNV; CDR2 reads YYDKDF (reference sequence). The CDR3 loop reads CATSRGLGITEAFF. CDR3 in DNA: TGTGCCACCAGCAGAGGGTTGGGTATCACTGAAGCTTTCTTT.

This clonotype was detected only a few times. The chain joins TRBV3-1 to TRBJ2-4; D uncertain. The end of the DNA aligns better with TRBJ2-7, so the J call may be wrong. The CDR3 sequence is 13 residues long. Germline V lookup: CDR1 LGHDT, CDR2 YNNKEL (reference sequence). CDR3 in DNA: TGTGCCAGCAGCCAAGATGAGGAGTCCGAGCAGTACTTC. It is translated as CASSQDEESEQYF.

This clonotype was seen only a few times. This rearrangement joins TRBV12-3 or TRBV12-4 to TRBJ2-1; perhaps TRBD1 as D (5 bases). V dropped 6 bases and J dropped 12 bases, with 18 bases sitting between them. CDR3 length: 13 amino acids. The CDR3 reads CASSHRELGAQFF. In DNA, the CDR3 is TGTGCCAGCAGCCACCGCGAGTTAGGGGCGCAGTTCTTC.

This chain links TRBV28 with TRBJ2-7, with D possibly being TRBD1 (6 bases). The CDR3 sequence is 15 residues long. Trimming stripped 7 bases from V and 2 bases from J, with 18 bases between. Germline V CDR1 and CDR2: MDHEN, SYDVKM. DNA for the CDR3: TGTGCCAGCACCCCCCGGGGCAGGGGAACCTACGAGCAGTACTTC. Translated, it gives CASTPRGRGTYEQYF.

This clonotype was seen at least ten times. The chain links TRBV6-2 or TRBV6-3 to TRBJ2-7, with a weak D call TRBD1 (6 bases). Germline V CDR1 and CDR2: MNHEY, SVGEGT. The CDR3 is 16 residues long. V lost 6 bases, J lost 2 bases, and 20 bases lay in between. The CDR3 loop is CASRPLGGGEAYEQYF. For the CDR3, the DNA is TGTGCCAGCAGACCACTTGGGGGCGGAGAAGCCTACGAGCAGTACTTC.

A few counts support this clonotype. The V gene is TRBV6-2 or TRBV6-3, the J gene TRBJ2-2; 7 bases are shared with TRBD1. The CDR3 spans 15 residues. Per the germline V gene, CDR1 is MNHEY and CDR2 is SVGEGT. J lost 7 bases, V lost 2 bases, and 7 bases had no gene match. CDR3 loop: CASSYPRRQGGELFF. The DNA for the CDR3 is TGTGCCAGCAGTTACCCCAGACGACAGGGCGGGGAGCTGTTTTTT.

This clonotype showed up many times. The CDR3 DNA sequence: TGTGCCAGCAGTTCTGGACAGGGCGGCAATCAGCCCCAGCATTTT. This gives the protein CASSSGQGGNQPQHF. This rearrangement joins TRBV6-6 to TRBJ1-5; TRBD1 agrees at 8 bases. J was trimmed by 2 bases and V by 4 bases; bases with no gene match: 4. The CDR3 totals 15 residues. Germline CDR1 MNHNY, CDR2 SVGAGI (reference sequence).

This clonotype was recorded a few times. The chain has TRBV10-1 and TRBJ2-1, with 9 bases that match TRBD1. The CDR3 runs 16 residues. Trimming at V came to 2 bases and at J to 4 bases, leaving 6 bases not matched to a gene. Germline CDR1 reads WNHNN; CDR2 reads SYGVQD (reference sequence). Here the CDR3 reads CASSEIQGAKYNEQFF. CDR3 sequence (DNA): TGCGCCAGCAGTGAGATACAGGGGGCCAAGTACAATGAGCAGTTCTTC.

This clonotype was detected only a few times. V is TRBV15 and J is TRBJ1-2; a possible D gene is TRBD1 (5 bases). Germline V gives CDR1 LNHNV, CDR2 YYDKDF (reference sequence). Trimming took off 0 bases at V and 3 bases at J, with 17 bases between the two ends. The CDR3 covers 17 residues. Here the CDR3 DNA reads TGTGCCACCAGCAGAGATGGGACCTTGGGAGGGGACTATGGCTACACCTTC. Translated: CATSRDGTLGGDYGYTF.

This clonotype was detected once. The junction does not match germline at one end; this may be a read error. The chain uses TRBV29-1 and TRBJ1-1; TRBD1 is a possible D gene (5 bases). CDR3 size: 12 residues. Germline V gene data show CDR1 as SQVTM and CDR2 as ANQGSEA. The CDR3 region has the DNA TGCAGCGTTGTTGGGTCGGACACTGAGGCTTTCTTT. This gives the protein CSVVGSDTEAFF. The full variable domain, its missing parts supplied by reference TRBV29-1 and TRBJ1-1, is SAVISQKPSRDICQRGTSLTIQCQVDSQVTMMFWYRQQPGQSLTLIATANQGSEATYESGFVIDKFPISRPNLTFSTLTVSNMSPEDSSIYLCSVVGSDTEAFFGQGTRLTVV.